Below, 28 T cell receptor beta chains from the same sample are listed, as sequenced in a study of a mutant IDH1 vaccine in newly diagnosed glioma. The assay was immunoSEQ multiplex PCR, and TCRdb's table has in-frame clones only and misses some. The sample includes 32,000 or so clones, just under 85% of them seen just once. Time point reported: week 5, during vaccination. Every vaccine dose comprised 300 ug of mutant IDH1 20-mer peptide plus topical imiquimod. No antigen is known for these receptors. The specimen comprised PBMCs, sampled from a glioma patient whose treatment included an IDH1 peptide vaccine. The receptor source for this set is a young man with glioma.

This clone was seen only once. The chain combines TRBV5-6 with TRBJ1-2; TRBD1 agrees at 9 bases. The CDR3 length is 15 residues. Germline V gene lookup returns CDR1 SGHDT and CDR2 YYEEEE. V lost 1 base, J lost 2 bases, and 3 bases stayed unmatched. CDR3 amino acids: CASSLIDRGNYGYTF. DNA for the CDR3: TGTGCCAGCAGCTTGATCGACAGGGGGAACTATGGCTACACCTTC. Variable domain in full (rest from reference TRBV5-6 and TRBJ1-2): DAGVTQSPTHLIKTRGQQVTLRCSPKSGHDTVSWYQQALGQGPQFIFQYYEEEERQRGNFPDRFSGHQFPNYSSELNVNALLLGDSALYLCASSLIDRGNYGYTFGSGTRLTVV.

This chain connects TRBV7-7 to TRBJ2-7; 9 bases agree with TRBD1. CDR3 length equals 13 residues. CDR1 is SSHAT and CDR2 is FNYEAQ in the germline V gene (reference sequence). The J segment lost 7 bases and the V segment lost 5 bases, leaving 6 bases of the junction unmatched. DNA of the CDR3: TGTGCCAGCAGCCTGGACAGGGGTTGGGAGCAGTACTTC. Amino acid sequence: CASSLDRGWEQYF.

The CDR3 region has the DNA TGTGCCAGTAGTATAGCGTTCCGTCGTCCCCTCGCTAAGGACACCGGGGAGCTGTTTTTT. It yields the protein CASSIAFRRPLAKDTGELFF. The rearrangement joins TRBV19 to TRBJ2-2, with D uncertain. Germline assignment: CDR1 LNHDA and CDR2 SQIVND (reference sequence). This CDR3 comprises 20 residues. Trimming left V 1 base short and J 3 bases short, with 24 bases between.

The chain combines TRBV29-1 with TRBJ2-5; TRBD1 is a possible D gene (5 bases). The germline CDR1 and CDR2 sequences are SQVTM and ANQGSEA. The CDR3 is 11 amino acids. V lost 6 bases to trimming and J lost 7 bases, with 12 bases between them. CDR3 DNA: TGCAGCGTATGGACATCTGGGACCCAGTACTTC. It translates to CSVWTSGTQYF.

The chain links TRBV4-3 to TRBJ1-1; D might be TRBD1 (6 bases). V gave up 3 bases and J gave up 7 bases, with 21 bases separating them. Germline values: CDR1 LGHNA, CDR2 YSLEER. CDR3 length equals 16 residues. The CDR3 nucleotides are TGCGCCAGCAGCCACCCGAAGGATACAGGGAAAGGTGAAGCTTTCTTT. This translates into CASSHPKDTGKGEAFF.

The V and J genes are TRBV4-2 and TRBJ2-7, with a possible D match to TRBD2 (6 bases). Germline V CDR1 and CDR2: LGHNA, YNFKEQ. The V end was cut by 3 bases, the J end by 6 bases, with 12 bases between. The CDR3 spans 13 residues. The CDR3 DNA follows: TGTGCCAGCAGCCACCCGAGGGGAGGCGAGCAGTACTTC. This gives the protein CASSHPRGGEQYF.

DNA of the CDR3: TGTGCCAGCAGCACCCCAGGGGACTATAATTCACCCCTCCACTTT. Its translation: CASSTPGDYNSPLHF. The rearrangement uses TRBV7-9 and TRBJ1-6; weak D call: TRBD1 (6 bases). The CDR3 runs to 15 residues. Per germline, CDR1 SEHNR and CDR2 FQNEAQ (reference sequence). With 5 bases removed from V and 3 bases from J, the gap between germline ends came to 11 bases.

The chain joins TRBV7-9 to TRBJ2-7; the match to TRBD2 covers 9 bases. There are 16 residues in the CDR3. Germline CDR1 SEHNR, CDR2 FQNEAQ (reference sequence). V lost 1 base, J lost 6 bases, and 10 bases stayed unmatched. CDR3 sequence: CASSLGDSGSRSEQYF. The CDR3 DNA reads as TGTGCCAGCAGCTTAGGAGATAGCGGGAGCAGGAGCGAGCAGTACTTC.

The rearrangement joins TRBV30 to TRBJ1-4; 9 bases align to TRBD1. Germline CDR1 GTSNPN, CDR2 SVGIG (reference sequence). This CDR3 has 15 amino acids. Trimming cost V 3 bases and J 8 bases; bases outside gene matches: 10. The CDR3 bases are TGTGCCTGGAGAACCGCCGGGACAGGGCGCGAAAAACTGTTTTTT. Its protein is CAWRTAGTGREKLFF.

The chain recombines TRBV7-2 with TRBJ1-5; D might be TRBD1 (6 bases). Germline CDR1 SGHTA, CDR2 FQGNSA. V shed 5 bases and J shed 0 bases, with 14 bases lying between them. This CDR3 comprises 16 residues. As DNA, the CDR3 is TGTGCCAGCAGCCTAAGGGACATCACTAGCAATCAGCCCCAGCATTTT. This translates into CASSLRDITSNQPQHF.

The chain carries TRBV29-1 and TRBJ2-7; D is unclear. Germline CDR1 is SQVTM and CDR2 is ANQGSEA. Trimming cost V 5 bases and J 6 bases, with 11 bases left between them. The CDR3 consists of 11 residues. The CDR3 nucleotides read TGCAGCGTTTGGTGGGTGGGCGAGCAGTACTTC. This translates into CSVWWVGEQYF.

This clone rates as large. V usage is TRBV19 and J usage is TRBJ1-1; the match to TRBD1 covers 7 bases. The CDR3 sequence is 13 residues long. Losses at the gene ends were 3 bases for V and 8 bases for J; bases not matched to a gene: 6. Per the germline V gene, CDR1 is LNHDA and CDR2 is SQIVND (reference sequence). The CDR3 nucleotides read TGTGCCAGTAGTATCGGCAGGGGGATGGAAGCTTTCTTT. Protein: CASSIGRGMEAFF.

The chain carries TRBV5-8 and TRBJ1-2, with D perhaps matching TRBD1 (6 bases). Trimming took 3 bases from V and 5 from J, leaving 14 bases between them. Germline V lookup: CDR1 SGHTS, CDR2 YDEGEE. The CDR3 totals 14 residues. CDR3 protein: CASSWQGKTYGYTF. CDR3 sequence (DNA): TGTGCCAGCAGCTGGCAGGGGAAGACGTATGGCTACACCTTC. Looking up the rest from reference TRBV5-8 and TRBJ1-2 gives the full variable domain: EAGVTQSPTHLIKTRGQQATLRCSPISGHTSVYWYQQALGLGLQFLLWYDEGEERNRGNFPPRFSGRQFPNYSSELNVNALELEDSALYLCASSWQGKTYGYTFGSGTRLTVV.

V is TRBV6-6 and J is TRBJ2-2; no firm D call. CDR1 is MNHNY and CDR2 is SVGAGI in the germline V gene (reference sequence). CDR3 size: 12 residues. V lost 7 bases to trimming and J lost 6 bases, with 9 bases between them. This CDR3 is CASTYRSGELFF. Written as DNA, the CDR3 is TGTGCCAGCACCTACCGGTCCGGGGAGCTGTTTTTT.

The V call is TRBV30, the J call TRBJ1-5; 8 nucleotides match TRBD1. The germline V gene encodes CDR1 GTSNPN and CDR2 SVGIG (reference sequence). The CDR3 runs to 17 residues. Germline trimming cut 1 base from V and 7 bases from J; bases unmatched to any gene: 15. CDR3 nucleotides: TGTGCCTGGAGTGGGGATTTCTCCCAGGGGGCAGGCCAGCCCCAGCATTTT. Its protein is CAWSGDFSQGAGQPQHF.

The chain employs TRBV4-3 and TRBJ2-7, with 7 bases aligning to TRBD1. The CDR3 runs 18 residues. The J segment lost 2 bases and the V segment lost 0 bases, leaving 13 bases of the junction unmatched. Germline-derived CDR1 and CDR2 are LGHNA and YSLEER. In nucleotides, the CDR3 is TGCGCCAGCAGCCAAGATCTAGGGGGCGTCAGGGCCCCCTACGAGCAGTACTTC. It yields the protein CASSQDLGGVRAPYEQYF.

On this clone itself: One junction end disagrees with the germline gene, perhaps due to a read error. V is TRBV7-9 and J is TRBJ1-1, with D possibly matching TRBD1 (5 bases). The germline V gene has CDR1 SEHNR and CDR2 FQNEAQ (reference sequence). The CDR3 consists of 13 residues. In DNA, the CDR3 is TGTGCTAGCAAAGGGGCAGGGAACACTGAAGCTTTCTTT. This gives the protein CASKGAGNTEAFF.

The rearrangement links TRBV4-1 to TRBJ2-3; D gene unclear. CDR1 is MGHRA and CDR2 is YSYEKL in the germline V gene. V was shortened by 0 bases and J by 1 base, with 8 bases between the two germline ends. There are 15 residues in the CDR3. The CDR3 protein is CASSQDGYGTDTQYF. In DNA, the CDR3 is TGCGCCAGCAGCCAAGATGGTTATGGCACAGATACGCAGTATTTT.

The chain combines TRBV9 with TRBJ2-2; D may match TRBD1 or TRBD2 (5 bases each). The CDR3 totals 14 residues. Germline CDR1 is SGDLS and CDR2 is YYNGEE. Trimming stripped 2 bases from V and 6 bases from J, with 11 bases between. This CDR3 is CASSVERGAGELFF. DNA for the CDR3: TGTGCCAGCAGCGTGGAGAGGGGAGCCGGGGAGCTGTTTTTT.

This chain uses TRBV5-4 with TRBJ1-1; 7 bases fit TRBD1. This CDR3 spans 14 amino acids. V lost 4 bases to trimming and J lost 5 bases; unmatched junction nucleotides: 8. Germline assignment: CDR1 SGHNT and CDR2 YYREEE (reference sequence). CDR3 residues: CASSPNRGGTEAFF. The CDR3 DNA reads TGTGCCAGCAGCCCCAACAGGGGAGGAACTGAAGCTTTCTTT.

The chain employs TRBV4-2 and TRBJ2-2; D is perhaps TRBD1 or TRBD2 (5 bases each). This CDR3 has 15 residues. CDR1 and CDR2 (germline): LGHNA, YNFKEQ. Trimming removed 4 bases from V and 6 bases from J, with 15 bases in between. The CDR3 here is CASSPIITGPGELFF. In DNA form, the CDR3 reads TGTGCCAGCAGCCCAATAATAACGGGGCCCGGGGAGCTGTTTTTT.

The rearrangement joins TRBV6-5 to TRBJ2-2, with TRBD2 as a possible D gene (5 bases). Germline V gene sequence: CDR1 MNHEY, CDR2 SVGAGI. The CDR3 is 13 amino acids. V was clipped by 2 bases and J by 4 bases, with 5 bases between them. Here the CDR3 DNA reads TGTGCCAGCAGTTACGAGGGCACCGGGGAGCTGTTTTTT. Protein sequence: CASSYEGTGELFF.

This sequence joins TRBV6-6 and TRBJ2-7; the D is unclear. Germline V gene data show CDR1 as MNHNY and CDR2 as SVGAGI (reference sequence). V lost 4 bases to trimming and J lost 6 bases, with 13 bases between them. The CDR3 spans 13 residues. For the CDR3, the DNA is TGTGCCAGCAGTTGCTGGGAATGTGCCGAGCAGTACTTC. This encodes CASSCWECAEQYF.

V and J are TRBV9 and TRBJ2-7; D may be TRBD2 (6 bases). Trimming cost V 0 bases and J 5 bases, with 9 bases left between them. In germline, CDR1 is SGDLS, CDR2 YYNGEE. The CDR3 is 13 residues long. The CDR3 here is CASSVEGGDEQYF. CDR3 coding DNA: TGTGCCAGCAGCGTAGAAGGAGGGGACGAGCAGTACTTC.

The J gene is TRBJ2-7, the V gene TRBV5-1, with a weak D call TRBD2 (5 bases). The CDR3 is 14 amino acids. V was trimmed by 2 bases and J by 4 bases, leaving 13 bases between them. The germline V gene encodes CDR1 SGHRS and CDR2 YFSETQ. The CDR3: CASSLSLTGYEQYF. CDR3 DNA: TGCGCCAGCAGCTTAAGTCTTACGGGGTACGAGCAGTACTTC.

This clone was seen more than once but under ten times. This rearrangement joins TRBV5-4 to TRBJ2-5; 8 nucleotides line up with TRBD2. The CDR3 runs to 14 residues. Trimming at V came to 4 bases and at J to 3 bases, leaving 5 bases not matched to a gene. Germline lookup yields CDR1 SGHNT and CDR2 YYREEE (reference sequence). CDR3 sequence reads: CASSRSGGEETQYF. The CDR3 nucleotides are TGTGCCAGCAGCCGAAGCGGGGGTGAAGAGACCCAGTACTTC.

The chain links TRBV5-1 to TRBJ1-1, with a possible D match to TRBD1 (6 bases). V shed 4 bases and J shed 6 bases, with 22 bases lying between them. The germline CDR1 and CDR2 sequences are SGHRS and YFSETQ. The CDR3 has 16 residues. The CDR3 loop is CASSGAGAPRDSEAFF. The CDR3 coding sequence is TGCGCCAGCAGCGGGGCAGGGGCGCCCCGAGACTCTGAAGCTTTCTTT.

This sequence joins TRBV30 and TRBJ1-5; D is possibly TRBD1 (5 bases). Germline loops: CDR1 GTSNPN, CDR2 SVGIG (reference sequence). Trimming removed 4 bases at V and 5 bases at J, with 15 bases between. This CDR3 contains 14 residues. Written as DNA, the CDR3 is TGTGCCTGGACCCTGGGGGGTCTGGATCAGCCCCAGCATTTT. It translates to CAWTLGGLDQPQHF.